This TCR beta chain was observed in a study of blood T cell repertoires in COVID-19 (TCRdb year 2020). With regard to the full study: Samples from collaborators originated in the United States, Italy and Spain and spanned both the acute and convalescent phases of COVID-19. Samples were obtained from the ongoing ImmuneRACE study (first 160 participants) and from some 1,300 subjects provided by 6 global collaborators. HLA class I and class II types, where available, came from metadata supplied by the sample provider rather than from assay-based typing. The repertoires were released in a freely available public database meant as a resource for research on the immune response to SARS-CoV-2. The material from the prospective study consisted of cDNA or gDNA derived from T cells, B-cell-depleted T cells, or PBMCs. Deeply sampled blood TCRbeta repertoires from subjects exposed to, actively infected with, or recovered from COVID-19 were included in the dataset. The sample metadata nearly always contained a de-identified subject ID, COVID-19 status, age in years and sex. The research as a whole found: Clinical and demographic metadata were provided uncurated, with the amount varying by source and participant.

In the prospective study, participants were about 18 to 95 years old, resided in under 30 geographic areas of the United States, and were enrolled through a virtual design. In the prospective study, cohorts were assigned on the basis of participant-reported clinical history obtained from a screening survey and a study questionnaire. Recovered participants in ImmuneRACE Cohort 3 were defined by two consecutive negative NP/OP PCR tests, clearance by a healthcare professional, or resolution of symptoms. Mobile phlebotomists in the prospective study collected whole blood, serum and a nasopharyngeal or oropharyngeal swab from every participant. Prospective study participants could optionally give additional blood draws and questionnaires over an approximately two-month period. Before DNA extraction, blood samples from the prospective study were shipped at room temperature or frozen. From the cysteine through the phenylalanine, the CDR3 covers 14 amino acids. The CDR3 DNA has 42 bases and is translated from base 1. CDR1 and CDR2, per the germline V gene, are SGHRS and YFSETQ. V ends up 0 bases short and J 2 bases short, with an unmatched junction base count of 0.

TCRbeta CDR3 regions were amplified from genomic DNA by means of the immunoSEQ Assay, a bias-controlled multiplex PCR. As for the original processing: Nucleated cell counts per sample were estimated from amplification of reference gene primers within the assay. To quantify the absolute abundance of each unique TCRbeta CDR3 rearrangement, sequence reads were collapsed and filtered. Productive Simpson clonality was computed per sample as the square root of Simpson's diversity index over productive rearrangements. TCRdb mirrors the immuneACCESS table, restricted to in-frame sequences. Some clones are absent from its copies; in checked studies, under half trace to an unresolved V gene, and the reason for the others is unknown. V, J and clone size derive from that table, while D and trimming were established from the DNA sequence. The sample table records 250,000 or so clones; nearly 90% of these occur just once. The biggest ten clones account for roughly 10% of the sample.

Turning to this clone: It has no known antigen specificity. No quality values exist for individual bases; no much larger clone is one base distant. Other DNA sequences from this sample encode an identical CDR3 as well.

The V gene is TRBV5-1 and the J gene is TRBJ1-2; 8 bases in between match TRBD1. The specimen sequenced was PBMCs or T cells enriched from blood (not recorded which). This TCR was recovered from a man aged 25 to 40 who had recovered from COVID-19. The CDR3 protein sequence reads: CASSLAGGNYGYTF. The DNA sequence follows: TGCGCCAGCAGCTTGGCAGGGGGCAACTATGGCTACACCTTC.